This TCR beta chain is from a study of blood T cell repertoires in COVID-19. Study background: Collection of acute and convalescent COVID-19 samples took place in the United States, Italy and Spain. T cells, B-cell-depleted T cells, or PBMCs provided the cDNA or gDNA that served as material.

Germline CDR1 SGHRS, CDR2 YFSETQ. Losses at the gene ends were 2 bases for V and 1 base for J; bases not matched to a gene: 11. This CDR3 has 18 residues. In the original processing: Amplifying reference gene primers gave estimates of nucleated cell counts. Here immunoSEQ multiplex PCR was the method, and the copy in TCRdb shows in-frame clones only, minus some. Clonal size and the V and J genes are those of that table, whereas D and trimming came from the DNA. This table holds about 210,000 clones, 70% to 85% found once. The TCR was taken from a man aged 50 to 60 with active or convalescent COVID-19. The chain recombines TRBV5-1 with TRBJ1-1; 10 nucleotides match TRBD1. Sequencing was carried out using peripheral blood. Written as DNA, the CDR3 is TGCGCCAGCAGCTTAACCCCCGACGACAGGGGGCAGAACACTGAAGCTTTCTTT. Translating gives CASSLTPDDRGQNTEAFF.